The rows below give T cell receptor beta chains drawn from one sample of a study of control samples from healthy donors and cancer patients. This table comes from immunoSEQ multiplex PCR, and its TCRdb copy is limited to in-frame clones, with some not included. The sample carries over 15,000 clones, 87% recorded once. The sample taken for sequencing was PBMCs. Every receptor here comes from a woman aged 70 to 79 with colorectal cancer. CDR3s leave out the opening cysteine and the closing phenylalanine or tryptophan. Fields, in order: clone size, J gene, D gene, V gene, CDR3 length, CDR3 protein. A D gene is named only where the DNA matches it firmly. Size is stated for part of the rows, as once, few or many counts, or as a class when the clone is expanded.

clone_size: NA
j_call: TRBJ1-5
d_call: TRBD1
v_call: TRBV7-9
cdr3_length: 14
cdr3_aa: ASSSRDSTGNQPQH

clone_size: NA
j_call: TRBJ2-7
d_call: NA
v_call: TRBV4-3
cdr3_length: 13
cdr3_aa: ASSPAVGEPYEQY

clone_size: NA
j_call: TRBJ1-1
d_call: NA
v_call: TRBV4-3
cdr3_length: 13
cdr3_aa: ASSQEVWASTEAF

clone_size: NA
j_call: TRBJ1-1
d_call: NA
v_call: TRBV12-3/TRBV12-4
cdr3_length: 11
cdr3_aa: ASSLGGNTEAF

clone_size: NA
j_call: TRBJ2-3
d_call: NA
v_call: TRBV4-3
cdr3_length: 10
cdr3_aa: ASSQDRNTQY

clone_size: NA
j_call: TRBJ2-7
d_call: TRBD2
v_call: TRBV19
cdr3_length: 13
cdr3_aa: ASSTRGLAGHEQY

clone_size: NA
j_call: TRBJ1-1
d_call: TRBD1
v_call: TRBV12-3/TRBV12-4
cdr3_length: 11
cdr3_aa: ASSTTGWTEAF

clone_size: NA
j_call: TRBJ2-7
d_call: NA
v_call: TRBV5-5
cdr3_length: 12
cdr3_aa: ASSSVRGYYEQY

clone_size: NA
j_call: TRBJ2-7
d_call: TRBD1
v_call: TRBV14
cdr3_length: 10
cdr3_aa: ASSWTGWEQY

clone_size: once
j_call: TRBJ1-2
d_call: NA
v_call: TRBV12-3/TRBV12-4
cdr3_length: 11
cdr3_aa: ASSFSRDYGYT

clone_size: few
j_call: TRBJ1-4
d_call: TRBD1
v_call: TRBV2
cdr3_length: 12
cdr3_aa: ASRDRVGSEKLF

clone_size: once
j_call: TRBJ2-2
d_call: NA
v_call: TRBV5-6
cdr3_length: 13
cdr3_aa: ASSTGLGYTGELF

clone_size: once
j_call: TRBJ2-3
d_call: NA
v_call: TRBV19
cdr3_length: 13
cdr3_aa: ASSQGPLSGDTQY

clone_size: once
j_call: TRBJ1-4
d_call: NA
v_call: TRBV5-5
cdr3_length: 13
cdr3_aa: ASSLGDARNEKLF

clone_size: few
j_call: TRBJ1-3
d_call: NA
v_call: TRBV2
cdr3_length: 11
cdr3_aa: ASLRDLGNTIY

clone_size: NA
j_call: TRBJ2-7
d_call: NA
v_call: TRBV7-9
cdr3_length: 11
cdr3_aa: ASTPTESYEQY

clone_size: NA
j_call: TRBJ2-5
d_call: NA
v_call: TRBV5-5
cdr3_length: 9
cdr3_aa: ASSLLETQY

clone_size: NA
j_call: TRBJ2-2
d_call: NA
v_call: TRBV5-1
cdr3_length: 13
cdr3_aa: ASSLDGREAGELF

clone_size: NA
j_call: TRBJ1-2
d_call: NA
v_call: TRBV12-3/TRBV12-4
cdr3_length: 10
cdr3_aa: ASRDTGNGYT

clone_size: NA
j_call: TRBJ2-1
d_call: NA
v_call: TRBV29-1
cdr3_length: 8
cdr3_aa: SVLLNEQF

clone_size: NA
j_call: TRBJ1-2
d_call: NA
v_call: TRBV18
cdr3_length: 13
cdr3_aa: ASSPRQASNYGYT

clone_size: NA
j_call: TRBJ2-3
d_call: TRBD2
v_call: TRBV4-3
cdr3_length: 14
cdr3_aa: ASSQGLALSTDTQY

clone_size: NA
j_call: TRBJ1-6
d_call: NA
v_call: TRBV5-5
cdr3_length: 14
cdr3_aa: ASSPLGGDSSSPLH

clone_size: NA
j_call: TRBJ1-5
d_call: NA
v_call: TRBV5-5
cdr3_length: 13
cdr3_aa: ASSPREDSNQPQH

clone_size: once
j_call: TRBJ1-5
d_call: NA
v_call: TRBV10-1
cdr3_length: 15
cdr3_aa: APPLRGGRGAGQPQH

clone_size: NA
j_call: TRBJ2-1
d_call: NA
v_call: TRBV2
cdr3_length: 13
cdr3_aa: ASSVSGSSYNEQF

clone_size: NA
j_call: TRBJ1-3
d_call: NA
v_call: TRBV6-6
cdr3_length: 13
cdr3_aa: ASSWDGSSGNTIY